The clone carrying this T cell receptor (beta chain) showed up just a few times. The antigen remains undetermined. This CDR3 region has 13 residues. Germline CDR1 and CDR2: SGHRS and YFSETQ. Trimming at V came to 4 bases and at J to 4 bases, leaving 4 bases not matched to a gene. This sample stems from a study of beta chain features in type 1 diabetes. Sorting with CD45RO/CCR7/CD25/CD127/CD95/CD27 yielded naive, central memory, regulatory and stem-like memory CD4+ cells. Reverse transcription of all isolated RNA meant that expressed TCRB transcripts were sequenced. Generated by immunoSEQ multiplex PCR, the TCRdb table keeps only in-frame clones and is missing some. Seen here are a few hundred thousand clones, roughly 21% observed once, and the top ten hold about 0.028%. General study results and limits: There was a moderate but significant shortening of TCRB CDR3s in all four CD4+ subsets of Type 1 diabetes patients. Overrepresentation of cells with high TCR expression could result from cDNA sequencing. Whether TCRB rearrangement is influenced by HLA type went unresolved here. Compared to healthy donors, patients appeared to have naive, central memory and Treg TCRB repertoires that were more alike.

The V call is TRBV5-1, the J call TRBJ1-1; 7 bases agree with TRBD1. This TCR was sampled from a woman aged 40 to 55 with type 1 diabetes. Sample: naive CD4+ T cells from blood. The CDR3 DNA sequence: TGCGCCAGCAGCAACCAGGGGGGCACTGAAGCTTTCTTT. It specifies CASSNQGGTEAFF. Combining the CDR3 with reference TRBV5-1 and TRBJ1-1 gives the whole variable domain KAGVTQTPRYLIKTRGQQVTLSCSPISGHRSVSWYQQTPGQGLQFLFEYFSETQRNKGNFPGRFSGRQFSNSRSEMNVSTLELGDSALYLCASSNQGGTEAFFGQGTRLTVV.